The subject of this entry is one T cell receptor (beta chain). The antigen it recognizes is unknown. The germline gene is not matched at one end of the junction; a read error may be the cause. Library method: the immunoSEQ multiplex PCR assay. The multiplex PCR relied on a mix of 60 forward primers for TCR Vbeta segments and 13 reverse primers for TCR Jbeta segments. The CDR3 region of rearranged TCR beta genes was amplified from genomic DNA with a multiplex PCR assay. On the Illumina HiSeq System, the amplified TCR beta libraries were sequenced as 87-base-pair reads. From the authors' description of their analysis: In a later analysis, tens of millions of unique TCR beta chains were counted across the 650 to 700 repertoires, and roughly 11 million of these chains were shared by at least two donors. A nearest-neighbor algorithm error-corrected the raw reads and collapsed the reads into unique sequences, merging closely related sequences to remove PCR and sequencing errors. V, D and J gene segments were assigned by aligning CDR3 sequences to IMGT reference sequences. For a sequence to be retained, a match of at least six nucleotides was required to both a V gene segment and a J gene segment. Rearrangements were classified as productive when the CDR3 lacked stop codons and remained in frame with V and J, and all other rearrangements were classified as non-productive. Following IMGT convention, CDR3 was defined as the stretch from the second conserved V-encoded cysteine up to the conserved J-encoded phenylalanine. Sequences without an unambiguous match to a single V gene segment were excluded from the earlier analysis of 450 to 650 of the donors. An earlier analysis of 587 of the donors classified V segments as functional when productive rearrangements were above 56.7% and as segregating when the standard deviation between donors was above 5%. A statistical classification framework was built for diagnosing cytomegalovirus status from the catalog of TCR beta chain sequences. In a later analysis, V and J genes were assigned by comparing TCR nucleotide sequences against IMGT/GENE-DB human TR gene sequences. Using the TCRdist pipeline, a later analysis assigned CDR3 sequences along with most-parsimonious VDJ recombination scenarios. In a later analysis, each TCR beta chain was defined by its CDR3 amino acid sequence together with its V-gene family, and reads without a unique V-gene family were excluded. A later analysis removed 592 highly shared, low-generation-probability nucleotide sequences to deal with suspected cross-contamination and a sequencing artifact. In a later analysis, a clonal expansion index for each public chain was calculated from normalized within-repertoire ranks of inferred template counts. In a later analysis, generation probabilities were computed with a VDJ recombination model fitted to out-of-frame rearrangements, and the resulting probabilities were checked against IGoR. Hypergeometric tests were used in a later analysis to score TCR-TCR, TCR-HLA and TCR-CMV co-occurrence, with a repertoire-size bias correction applied to the TCR pairs. False discovery rates were estimated in a later analysis by permuting HLA or CMV assignments 20 times. A later analysis grouped co-occurring TCRs with DBSCAN, adding TCRdist sequence similarity when clustering within HLA-allele-positive subsets. Repertoires with fewer than 30,000 or more than 120,000 public chains, plus five repertoires with anomalous nucleotide sharing, were excluded from co-occurrence clustering. Held by TCRdb, this immuneACCESS table contains in-frame sequences only and omits some clones. Under half of the omission traces to an unresolved V gene where checked; the cause of the rest is unknown. Clone size and the V and J calls come from that table; the DNA yielded D and trimming. The sample table shows some 190,000 clones, and 60% to 80% are seen once. 3% to 3.5% of the sample belongs to the ten largest clones.

The sample belongs to a study of cytomegalovirus exposure and HLA in healthy donors (dated by TCRdb to about 2017). Broadly, across the study: In an earlier analysis of under 750 of the donors, 276 Gb of sequence data and about 110 million unique TCR beta sequences from about 179 million T cells were reported. About 330 gigabases of sequencing data and tens of millions of unique TCR sequences made up an early release that covered 500 to 650 HLA-typed donors. The genetic ancestry cluster associated with self-reported Caucasian donors included approximately 85% of the roughly 400 genotyped donors. The study aimed to test whether signatures of past pathogen exposure could be identified by cataloging public T cell receptors. The study profiled the T cell repertoires of 666 subjects by immunosequencing and related them to cytomegalovirus serostatus. Besides the first cohort of roughly 640 subjects, a separate validation cohort made up of about 120 different subjects was used. The study combined high-throughput TCR immunosequencing, statistical association of individual TCRs with disease status, and machine learning to predict cytomegalovirus infection status. In a later analysis, previously published TCR beta repertoires from 666 donors were re-analyzed and high-resolution HLA genotyping was added so that TCR occurrence patterns could be studied. The later analysis used no new phenotypic data to find candidate immune exposures, relying instead on TCR beta sequences and their occurrence across donors. To decide whether each TCR beta V gene segment behaved as functional or pseudogenic, an earlier analysis of approximately 590 of the donors relied on high-throughput TCR beta sequencing. Donor age, sex, ethnicity and CMV serostatus were compiled alongside the repertoire data. A later genetic analysis took genome-wide SNP genotypes for about three fifths of the roughly 670 donors and used that subset as a discovery cohort. All discovery cohort repertoires had been generated using a single sequencing platform. Class I and class II HLA loci were covered by the typing at four-digit resolution. The number of donors typed differed by locus, with 629-630 for A, B, C, DRB1 and DQB1, around 500 for DQA1, approximately 580 for DPA1, and some 470 for DPB1. A handful of DR-DQ haplotypes were handled as single units for association and clustering because linkage in the cohort was strong. Among 300 to 500 genotyped donors of the cohort, an average of around 250,000 unique TCR beta nucleotide sequences was sequenced per donor, of which about 18% were non-productive.

The cohort was made up of under 800 healthy bone marrow donors. All cohort members were sampled while nominally healthy, although unrecorded immune exposures were likely present. The donor was CMV seropositive and was included in the group of some 290 seropositive cohort members. A peripheral blood sample was collected from each donor, and TCR beta sequencing was performed on peripheral blood mononuclear cells. Genomic DNA was extracted from the blood cell samples with the Qiagen DNeasy Blood Extraction Kit. The germline V gene encodes CDR1 SEHNR and CDR2 FQNEAQ (reference sequence). The CDR3 holds 14 amino acids from the cysteine to the phenylalanine. The entry retains the CDR3 DNA only, 42 bases that are in frame from base 1. Overall study results and their limits: In a later analysis, several top co-occurrence clusters were reported to appear linked to parvovirus B19, influenza, CMV and Epstein-Barr virus. Because counts were too low, under 20 rarely observed V segments, including chromosome 9 orphons, were left out of the earlier analysis of 500 to 650 of the donors. In this cohort, only TCR beta chains were sequenced, and detectable features were limited by the absence of alpha or paired-chain data. Because some donors lacked HLA typing at each locus, the association tests relied only on the typed subset. A further reported finding was that TCR beta sequences accurately predicted the HLA-A and HLA-B alleles for most subjects in the first cohort. In a later analysis, most CMV-associated TCR beta chains were found to appear HLA-restricted, with HLA associations seemingly driven largely by CMV exposure. The only immune exposure information available for the cohort was CMV serostatus. Linkage disequilibrium might explain the correlated functional status among segregating V segments, but an unknown experimental factor could not be ruled out. In a later analysis, HLA-associated TCR beta chains were found to be more clonally expanded and to have lower generation probabilities than equally common non-associated chains. Specific HLA alleles were associated with 15,000 to 20,000 TCR beta sequences at a false discovery rate of 0.05 in a later analysis. Some IMGT-functional V segments, including TRBV6-2 and TRBV6-3, could not be told apart with the 87-base-pair reads, so those segments were excluded. When HLA alleles, especially DR and DQ, strongly co-occurred, attributing TCR associations to individual alleles was difficult. According to a later genetic analysis, donors in an Asian-associated ancestry cluster had fewer N-insertions in productive TCRs than the approximately 650-donor mean. Presence/absence analyses assumed roughly uniform sequencing depth across donors, an assumption that may not hold. In a later analysis, the rate of TCR association differed among HLA loci, with DRB1 alleles having the most associated TCRs and HLA-C alleles having the fewest. The authors suggested that the approach could potentially be extended to other disease states and immunological phenotypes. Across donors, most TCR sequences were observed very rarely, whereas some public TCRs were present in many individuals. Cytomegalovirus status was reported to be diagnosed by the classifier with high specificity and sensitivity in both the original and validation cohorts. A cluster of highly shared sequence variants was judged likely to be a technical artifact of the sequencing pipeline. A total of about 150 TCR beta chains were listed by the study as associated with cytomegalovirus. In an earlier analysis of 587 of the donors, most TCR beta V segments appeared in productive rearrangements about 90% or about 30% of the time, broadly matching IMGT annotations. A few of the identified cytomegalovirus-associated TCR beta chains were confirmed in vitro to be specific for cytomegalovirus antigens. A later genetic analysis associated a missense DCLRE1C variant with V-gene and J-gene trimming of TCR beta chains, and an independent cohort replicated the association.

This receptor was taken from a woman aged 30 to 39 in good health and CMV-seropositive. Sequencing was performed on PBMCs. Recombination joined TRBV7-9 with TRBJ1-5; TRBD1 fits 7 bases in the junction. The bases read TGTTCCAGCAGCCCCACAGGGGAACGTCAGCCCCAGCATTTT. It specifies CSSSPTGERQPQHF.